In its sample, the clone carrying this T cell receptor beta chain was seen many times. Antigen specificity is unknown. The germline gives CDR1 SEHNR, CDR2 FQNEAQ (reference sequence). This CDR3 is 13 amino acids long. V was shortened by 5 bases and J by 2 bases, with 9 bases between the two germline ends. This entry belongs to a study of identical twins. Regarding the study as a whole: With abundant cord blood beta clonotypes, insertions were fewer; memory repertoires showed no such pattern. Out-of-frame beta sequences exhibited a weaker degree of excess twin sharing.

A universal primer site came from template switching; cDNA carried unique molecular identifiers. TCRdb re-called the 5' RACE reads with MiXCR, one entry per CDR3 protein. The sample has 550,000 to 700,000 distinct CDR3 sequences; more than 9% are singletons. These same records also appear under a second study, on yellow fever vaccine responses in identical twins.

The sequenced material came from PBMCs. The receptor was derived from a woman under 30 in good health. The chain recombines TRBV7-9 with TRBJ2-5, with D perhaps TRBD2 (5 bases). Here the CDR3 reads CASSQSGQETQYF. CDR3 sequence (DNA): TGTGCCAGCAGCCAAAGCGGTCAAGAGACCCAGTACTTC.